This T cell receptor (beta chain) was profiled in a study of technical replicates of blood from several donors (dated by TCRdb to about 2017). The library came from the immunoSEQ multiplex PCR assay. TCRdb took over this immuneACCESS table, retaining in-frame rearrangements with V and J assigned. Such tables are incomplete; in checked studies, under half of the missing clones stem from an unresolved V gene, and the remainder is unexplained. The sample has about 79,000 clones on record, around 92% of them singletons. 0.3% to 0.45% of the sample is in the top ten clones. Comment on this clone: Its cognate antigen has yet to be identified. Per-base quality was not reported, and no clone a single base away is much larger than it.

The receptor was isolated from a human donor in good health. Some clones in this sample may be carry-over from other donors' samples. Material: T cells isolated from PBMCs.

The CDR3 is CASSQLLAQPQHF. The DNA is TGCGCCAGCAGCCAACTTTTAGCTCAGCCCCAGCATTTT. The chain is made from TRBV4-1 and TRBJ1-5, with the D segment identity uncertain. CDR1 MGHRA and CDR2 YSYEKL were looked up in the germline V gene. V is pared back by 2 bases and J by 6 bases, with 8 bases lying between the germline termini. The CDR3 spans 13 residues, from the cysteine through the phenylalanine. Only CDR3 DNA is held: 39 bases, read in frame from base 1.